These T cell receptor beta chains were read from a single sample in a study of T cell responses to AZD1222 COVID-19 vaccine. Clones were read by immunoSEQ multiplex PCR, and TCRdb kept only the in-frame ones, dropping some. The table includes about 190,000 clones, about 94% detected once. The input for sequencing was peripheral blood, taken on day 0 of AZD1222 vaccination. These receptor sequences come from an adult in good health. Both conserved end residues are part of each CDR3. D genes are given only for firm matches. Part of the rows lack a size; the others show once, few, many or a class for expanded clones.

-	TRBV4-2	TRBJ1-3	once	CASSPDRSSGNTIYF	TGTGCCAGCAGCCCCGACAGGAGCTCTGGAAACACCATATATTTT
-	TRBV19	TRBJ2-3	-	CASSFLGRTDTQYF	TGTGCCAGTAGCTTTCTGGGGCGCACAGATACGCAGTATTTT
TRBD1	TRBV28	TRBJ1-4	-	CASRETGSGEKLFF	TGTGCCAGCAGAGAGACAGGGTCCGGTGAAAAACTGTTTTTT
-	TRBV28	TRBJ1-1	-	CASSSPTLGTVSTEAFF	TGTGCCAGCAGTTCACCCACCCTGGGCACCGTAAGCACTGAAGCTTTCTTT
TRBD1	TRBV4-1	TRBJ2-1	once	CASSQFQGATNEQFF	TGCGCCAGCAGCCAATTTCAGGGGGCGACCAATGAGCAGTTCTTC
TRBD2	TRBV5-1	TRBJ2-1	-	CASSWGLAGSYNEQFF	TGCGCCAGCAGCTGGGGACTAGCGGGCTCCTACAATGAGCAGTTCTTC
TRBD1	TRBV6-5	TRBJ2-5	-	CASRDAGTGQLEYF	TGTGCCAGCAGGGACGCGGGGACAGGGCAGCTGGAGTACTTC
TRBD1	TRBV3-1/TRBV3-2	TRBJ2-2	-	CASNPTGEETNTGELFF	TGTGCCAGCAACCCAACAGGGGAAGAGACGAACACCGGGGAGCTGTTTTTT
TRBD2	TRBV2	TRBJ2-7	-	CASSVGLAGGRYEQYF	TGTGCCAGCAGTGTGGGGCTAGCGGGAGGTCGCTACGAGCAGTACTTC
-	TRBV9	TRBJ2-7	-	CASSVALAGEQYF	TGTGCCAGCAGCGTAGCACTAGCCGGCGAGCAGTACTTC